The present TCR beta chain was sequenced within a study of blood T cell repertoires in COVID-19. Study overall: Acute and convalescent COVID-19 samples came from the United States, Italy and Spain.

Assay used: immunoSEQ multiplex PCR; TCRdb lists only in-frame clones, some missing. This sample has approximately 75,000 clones, with about 93% found just once. The length of the CDR3 is 15 residues. Per germline, CDR1 SNHLY and CDR2 FYNNEI. V was cut by 7 bases and J by 2 bases, with 16 bases left in between. Sequencing input: peripheral blood. This clonotype was obtained from a human donor in a cohort sampled during active COVID-19. The chain uses TRBV2 and TRBJ2-3, with D perhaps matching TRBD2 (5 bases). The CDR3 region has the DNA TGTGCCAGCACCTCCGGGATACACCCCACAGATACGCAGTATTTT. Translating gives CASTSGIHPTDTQYF.